This TCR beta chain comes out of a study of control samples from healthy donors and cancer patients. This CDR3 has 15 residues. In germline, CDR1 is LGHDT, CDR2 YNNKEL (reference sequence). V lost 3 bases and J lost 5; bases outside the gene matches: 4. The data were produced by immunoSEQ multiplex PCR, yet TCRdb's version contains in-frame clones alone and is incomplete. The sample records under 150,000 clones, 85% to 90% being singletons. The sequencing sample was made of PBMCs. The TCR comes from a woman aged 45-59 years with colorectal cancer. The chain carries TRBV3-1 (or the pseudogene TRBV3-2) and TRBJ1-5, with 10 bases identical to TRBD1. The CDR3 DNA reads TGTGCCAGCAGCCATCGCGGACAGGGGGATCAGCCCCAGCATTTT. Amino acid sequence: CASSHRGQGDQPQHF.